The rows below give T cell receptor beta chains drawn from one sample of a study of blood T cells in healthy people across ages. TCRdb itself ran the 5' RACE reads through MiXCR, one entry per CDR3 protein. The table records over a million distinct CDR3 sequences, roughly 60% of them present only once. Input material: blood. The receptor source for this set is a man aged 18 to 30 in good health. Each CDR3 is given with its conserved first and last residue. D genes are given only for firm matches. Clone size is given for some rows only: seen once, a few or many times, or a class if the clone is expanded.

D gene | J gene | clone size | V gene | CDR3 DNA | CDR3 protein
- | TRBJ1-2 | - | TRBV4-3 | TGCGCCAGCAGCCAAGAATGGGCCGGGTCCTACTATGGCTTCACCTTC | CASSQEWAGSYYGFTF
- | TRBJ2-1 | - | TRBV20-1 | TGCAGTGCTAGGAACCTCGAGCAGTTCTTC | CSARNLEQFF
- | TRBJ2-1 | - | TRBV7-2 | TGTGCCAGCAGCGTTACTAGCCCCAATGAGCAGTTCTTC | CASSVTSPNEQFF
TRBD2 | TRBJ2-1 | - | TRBV20-1 | TGCAGTGCCAAGAGAACTAGCGGGGGTTCCTACAATGAGCAGTTCTTC | CSAKRTSGGSYNEQFF
- | TRBJ2-5 | - | TRBV7-2 | TGTGCCAGCAGCCTATTACGGGGGCGGAAGACCCAGTACTTC | CASSLLRGRKTQYF
TRBD2 | TRBJ2-1 | - | TRBV4-1 | TGCGCCAGCAGCCAAGTTCAACTAGCGGGGGCCCATAATGAGCAGTTCTTC | CASSQVQLAGAHNEQFF
- | TRBJ1-2 | - | TRBV6-2/TRBV6-3 | TGTGCCAGCAATGCACAGGGATTCGACTATGGCTACACCTTC | CASNAQGFDYGYTF
TRBD1 | TRBJ1-3 | few | TRBV20-1 | TGCAGTGCTGGGGACCCACAGGGGGTACTAGACACCATATATTTT | CSAGDPQGVLDTIYF
- | TRBJ2-3 | once | TRBV9 | TGTGCCAGCAGCGTAGATCCTAGCCCTAGTAGGGCAGATACGCAGTATTTT | CASSVDPSPSRADTQYF
- | TRBJ2-4 | - | TRBV5-8 | TGTGCCAGCAGCTTGGGTATCAGTAGAGACATTCAGTACTTC | CASSLGISRDIQYF
- | TRBJ2-7 | - | TRBV27 | TGTGCCAGCAGCCGACAGGCGGACTTCGAGCAGTACTTC | CASSRQADFEQYF
TRBD1 | TRBJ2-1 | - | TRBV5-1 | TGCGCCAGCAGCTCCGAAAGGGGGCGGGCTGGCTCCTACAATGAGCAGTTCTTC | CASSSERGRAGSYNEQFF
- | TRBJ2-7 | once | TRBV5-1 | TGCGCCAGCAGCTACACCCCGGCTGCGGGATACGAGCAGTACTTC | CASSYTPAAGYEQYF
TRBD1 | TRBJ2-7 | - | TRBV20-1 | TGCAGTGCTAGTCCCAGGACAGGTTTTACCTACGAGCAGTACTTC | CSASPRTGFTYEQYF
- | TRBJ2-2 | - | TRBV11-2 | TGTGCCAGCAGCTTAGGACCATACTCTACCGGAACCGGGGAGCTGTTTTTT | CASSLGPYSTGTGELFF
- | TRBJ1-2 | - | TRBV7-9 | TGTGCCAGCAGCTTAGGGGCCAGCAAAACCTATGGCTACACCTTC | CASSLGASKTYGYTF
- | TRBJ2-1 | once | TRBV6-6 | TGTGCCAGCGGGGGGCAAAGACTTCGACGGAATGAGCAGTTCTTC | CASGGQRLRRNEQFF
- | TRBJ2-5 | - | TRBV7-7 | TGTGCTAGCAGCTTAGGCCCGGGACGCCCCCAAGAGACCCAGTACTTC | CASSLGPGRPQETQYF
- | TRBJ2-3 | - | TRBV20-1 | TGCAGCGCTAGCTACGGAGATACGCAGTATTTT | CSASYGDTQYF
TRBD1 | TRBJ2-1 | - | TRBV7-9 | TGTGCCAGCACCGAGGACAGGGTCTCCTACAATGAGCAGTTCTTC | CASTEDRVSYNEQFF
- | TRBJ2-5 | - | TRBV5-1 | TGCCCCAGCAGCTTGGCCGGTGGGACGAGCGGGGAGACCCAGTACTTC | CPSSLAGGTSGETQYF
- | TRBJ1-2 | - | TRBV7-9 | TGTGCCAGCAGCGCCGTGGCGGTGGATGGCTACACCTTC | CASSAVAVDGYTF
- | TRBJ2-3 | - | TRBV7-6 | TGTGCCAGCAGCTTACTGTTCGGCACAGATACGCAGTATTTT | CASSLLFGTDTQYF
- | TRBJ2-1 | once | TRBV7-2 | TGTGCCAGCAGCTTAGGGGCAGATCCCAACAATGAGCAGTTCTTC | CASSLGADPNNEQFF
TRBD1 | TRBJ2-7 | - | TRBV2 | TGTGCCAGCAGTGATTACAGCAGGGGGCTTAACGAGCAGTACTTC | CASSDYSRGLNEQYF
TRBD1 | TRBJ2-7 | - | TRBV5-6 | TGTGCCAGCAGCCGACAGGGCTGGATCGGAAGCTACGAGCAGTACTTC | CASSRQGWIGSYEQYF
- | TRBJ2-4 | few | TRBV15 | TGTGCCACCAGCAGAGGACTCGTAGAAAACATTCAGTACTTC | CATSRGLVENIQYF
TRBD2 | TRBJ2-4 | - | TRBV20-1 | TGCAGTGCTGGGGATCCGGGACTAGCGGGAAACTTGGGCTTAAACATTCAGTACTTC | CSAGDPGLAGNLGLNIQYF
TRBD1 | TRBJ1-2 | few | TRBV6-6 | TGTGCCAGCAGTTACTCGAAACAGGGGGCCAACTATGGCTACACCTTC | CASSYSKQGANYGYTF
TRBD2 | TRBJ2-4 | few | TRBV7-9 | TGTGCCAGCAGCTTTCGGGGAAATAGCGGGAGGGCCCACGTTGAGTACTTC | CASSFRGNSGRAHVEYF
TRBD2 | TRBJ2-3 | - | TRBV5-1 | TGCGCCGGCAGCCTCAATGCGGGGGGGCAGTCAGATACGCAGTATTTT | CAGSLNAGGQSDTQYF
- | TRBJ2-3 | - | TRBV9 | TGTGCCAGCAGCGGGGGAGTGACTACAGATACGCAGTATTTT | CASSGGVTTDTQYF
- | TRBJ2-3 | - | TRBV7-2 | TGTGCCAGCAGCTTAGAATGGGCAGATACGCAGTATTTT | CASSLEWADTQYF
- | TRBJ2-2 | many | TRBV5-1 | TGTGCCAGCAGTTTAGGTCCCGGGGAGCTGTTTTTT | CASSLGPGELFF
- | TRBJ2-1 | - | TRBV4-2 | TGTGCCAGCAGCCAAGATCACGGGGGTTACAATGAGCAGTTCTTC | CASSQDHGGYNEQFF
TRBD1 | TRBJ1-2 | few | TRBV18 | TGTGCCAGCTCACCACGACAGGGTACCTATGGCTACACCTTC | CASSPRQGTYGYTF
TRBD2 | TRBJ2-1 | - | TRBV20-1 | TGCAGTGCTGTAGCGGGCTACAATGAGCAGTTTTTC | CSAVAGYNEQFF
TRBD1 | TRBJ2-7 | - | TRBV20-1 | TGCAGTGCTGGCCGGGACAGGGCGAGGGAGCAGTACTTC | CSAGRDRAREQYF
- | TRBJ2-7 | - | TRBV7-9 | TGTGCCAGCAGCTCGGGAGATGGACAGTCCTACGAGCAGTACTTC | CASSSGDGQSYEQYF
- | TRBJ2-5 | - | TRBV5-5 | TGTGCCAGCAGCCTACGTCACCTTAGCGGTGGCCAAGAGACCCAGTACTTC | CASSLRHLSGGQETQYF
- | TRBJ1-1 | - | TRBV4-1 | TGCGCCAGCAGCCAATACGGGGTGAACACTGAAGCTTTCTTT | CASSQYGVNTEAFF
- | TRBJ2-7 | - | TRBV7-9 | TGTGCCAGCAGCTTAGACTCCGGGGCGCTCTCCTACGAGCAGTACTTC | CASSLDSGALSYEQYF
TRBD2 | TRBJ2-7 | - | TRBV30 | TGTGCCTGGAGTGTTGCTAGCGGAGTCTACGAGCAGTACTTC | CAWSVASGVYEQYF
- | TRBJ2-7 | - | TRBV20-1 | TGCTCGATACGGTCCCTAGGGTCCTACAATGAGCAGTACTTC | CSIRSLGSYNEQYF
- | TRBJ2-7 | few | TRBV20-1 | TGCAGTGCTAGAGACCTCAGGGGAAGCGACTACGAGCAGTACTTC | CSARDLRGSDYEQYF
TRBD1 | TRBJ2-1 | - | TRBV7-7 | TGTGCTAGCAGCTTACGGACAGGGATCAATGAGCAGTTCTTC | CASSLRTGINEQFF
TRBD1 | TRBJ1-1 | - | TRBV12-3/TRBV12-4 | TGTGCCAGCAGTTTAGGACAGGGTACCACTGAAGCTTTCTTT | CASSLGQGTTEAFF
TRBD2 | TRBJ2-2 | - | TRBV12-3/TRBV12-4 | TGTGCCAGCAGATTTAGCGGGGGGGCCGAGAACACCGGGGAGCTGTTTTTT | CASRFSGGAENTGELFF
TRBD2 | TRBJ2-1 | - | TRBV7-6 | TGTGCCAGCAGCGCGTCCGGGACTAGCGGGCCCACCTACAATGAGCAGTTCTTC | CASSASGTSGPTYNEQFF
- | TRBJ2-1 | once | TRBV5-1 | TGCGCCAGCCGGTACTCCCCCGATTACAATGAGCAGTTCTTC | CASRYSPDYNEQFF
- | TRBJ2-2 | - | TRBV3-1 | TGTGCCAGCAGCAGGACAGCAATCCTTTCCGGGGAGCTGTTTTTT | CASSRTAILSGELFF
- | TRBJ2-7 | - | TRBV6-2/TRBV6-3 | TGTGCCAGCAGTTACGACCTGGGTCCCACCTACGAGCAGTACTTC | CASSYDLGPTYEQYF
TRBD2 | TRBJ2-5 | - | TRBV7-9 | TGTGCCAGCAGCTTAGTTACTAGCGGGAGTGAGACCCAGTACTTC | CASSLVTSGSETQYF
TRBD2 | TRBJ2-1 | - | TRBV29-1 | TGCAGCGTTGCCTGGACTAGCGGAAATGAGCAGTTCTTC | CSVAWTSGNEQFF
TRBD2 | TRBJ2-3 | once | TRBV20-1 | TGCAGTGCTGAAAAAAGCGGGGGGGCCGCAGATACGCAGTATTTT | CSAEKSGGAADTQYF